The rows below give T cell receptor beta chains drawn from one sample of a study of blood T cell repertoires in COVID-19. Only in-frame clones appear in the TCRdb table, and some are missing; sequencing was by immunoSEQ multiplex PCR. The table lists 25,000 to 30,000 clones, nearly 90% of them singletons. The sequenced sample was peripheral blood. The receptors shown here come from a human donor with acute or convalescent COVID-19. The donor label of this sample is uncertain. Both conserved end residues are part of each CDR3.

>17|TRBJ2-6|TRBV19
CASSLVGGEPGANVLTF
>22|TRBJ2-1|TRBV12-1
CASSFPDSTSGRALVPYNEQFF
>13|TRBJ2-2|TRBV24-1
CATSVPRTGELFF
>20|TRBJ2-6|TRBV2
CASSRIPGQALSSGANVLTF
>14|TRBJ1-6|TRBV10-1
CASSRQGWNSPLHF
>11|TRBJ2-7|TRBV6-6
CASSKSIEQYF
>18|TRBJ2-6|TRBV27
CASSLYRTGGTGANVLTF
>14|TRBJ2-1|TRBV2
CASTPEDSYNEQFF
>15|TRBJ1-5|TRBV2
CASATDRHSNQPQHF
>15|TRBJ2-7|TRBV9
CASSVTPVPIYEQYF
>17|TRBJ2-4|TRBV3-1/TRBV3-2
CASSQGLAGGPRNIQYF
>15|TRBJ2-5|TRBV14
CASSPERSPTQTQYF
>11|TRBJ2-1|TRBV7-9
CASTSPGEQFF
>16|TRBJ2-1|TRBV5-1
CASSLAGGHSYNEQFF
>14|TRBJ1-6|TRBV30
CAWSWTGRLSPLHF
>15|TRBJ2-1|TRBV5-4
CATRTGGKNADEQFF
>15|TRBJ2-7|TRBV15
CATSREQGVSYEQYF
>13|TRBJ2-5|TRBV7-8
CASSISARETQYF
>14|TRBJ2-7|TRBV19
CASSISGSYDEQYF
>14|TRBJ1-1|TRBV6-2/TRBV6-3
CASSYPTRGPEAFF
>18|TRBJ1-6|TRBV4-3
CASSRDLIEDKYNSPLHF
>13|TRBJ2-3|TRBV5-1
CASSFGGADTQYF